Each of the 15 T cell receptor beta chains below was sequenced from the same sample in a study of T cell responses to AZD1222 COVID-19 vaccine. Sequencing used immunoSEQ multiplex PCR; TCRdb keeps in-frame clones, though not all of them. Of 140,000 to 150,000 clones in the sample, over 75% were seen once. The material was peripheral blood, obtained on day 0 of AZD1222 vaccination. These receptors were collected from an adult in good health.

The chain is built from TRBV5-1 and TRBJ2-1, with 14 bases aligning to TRBD2. CDR1 SGHRS and CDR2 YFSETQ come from the germline V gene. Trimming took 4 bases from V and 0 from J; bases not matched to a gene: 6. The CDR3 runs to 18 residues. The CDR3 DNA reads TGCGCCAGCAGCACGGGACTAGCGGGAGTAAACTCCTACAATGAGCAGTTCTTC. Protein sequence: CASSTGLAGVNSYNEQFF. Full variable domain (rest looked up from reference TRBV5-1 and TRBJ2-1): KAGVTQTPRYLIKTRGQQVTLSCSPISGHRSVSWYQQTPGQGLQFLFEYFSETQRNKGNFPGRFSGRQFSNSRSEMNVSTLELGDSALYLCASSTGLAGVNSYNEQFFGPGTRLTVL.

This rearrangement joins TRBV4-1 to TRBJ2-1; D may be TRBD1 or TRBD2 (5 bases each). CDR3 length: 14 residues. Germline V gives CDR1 MGHRA, CDR2 YSYEKL. With 8 bases removed from V and 1 base from J, the gap between germline ends came to 12 bases. The CDR3 loop reads CASRDGESYNEQFF. CDR3 DNA: TGCGCCAGCCGGGACGGGGAGTCCTACAATGAGCAGTTCTTC.

This chain joins TRBV3-1 (or the pseudogene TRBV3-2) and TRBJ1-3, with 8 nucleotides matching TRBD1. This CDR3 is 17 amino acids long. J was trimmed by 1 base and V by 4 bases; bases with no gene match: 9. Germline CDR1 reads LGHDT; CDR2 reads YNNKEL (reference sequence). The CDR3 loop reads CASSPTRQGASGNTIYF. For the CDR3, the DNA is TGTGCCAGCAGCCCAACGCGGCAGGGGGCTTCTGGAAACACCATATATTTT.

The sample holds a few counts of this clone. The chain employs TRBV28 and TRBJ1-4; 10 bases line up with TRBD1. The CDR3 covers 17 residues. Germline V gene data show CDR1 as MDHEN and CDR2 as SYDVKM. After removal of 5 bases from V and 0 bases from J, the junction contained 6 bases not matched to a gene. As DNA, the CDR3 is TGTGCCAGCAGTGCCGGGACAGGGGATCCAACTAATGAAAAACTGTTTTTT. Protein product: CASSAGTGDPTNEKLFF.

V usage is TRBV19 and J usage is TRBJ2-1; the match to TRBD2 covers 15 bases. Germline V gives CDR1 LNHDA, CDR2 SQIVND (reference sequence). The J segment lost 2 bases and the V segment lost 4 bases, leaving 3 bases of the junction unmatched. This CDR3 contains 17 residues. For the CDR3, the DNA is TGTGCCAGTAGTAACGGACTAGCGGGAGGGCCCTACAATGAGCAGTTCTTC. This sequence encodes CASSNGLAGGPYNEQFF.

The chain uses TRBV29-1 and TRBJ1-5; no definite D call. Trimming stripped 4 bases from V and 2 bases from J, with 12 bases between. The CDR3 consists of 14 residues. Looked up from germline, CDR1 is SQVTM and CDR2 is ANQGSEA. CDR3 sequence: CSVGEGGGNQPQHF. The CDR3, as DNA: TGCAGCGTTGGAGAGGGAGGCGGCAATCAGCCCCAGCATTTT.

This chain joins TRBV5-4 and TRBJ1-1; D not resolved. Germline values: CDR1 SGHNT, CDR2 YYREEE (reference sequence). The CDR3 sequence is 13 residues long. Trimming removed 4 bases from V and 2 bases from J, with 9 bases in between. In DNA form, the CDR3 reads TGTGCCAGCAGCCTTGACACCAACACTGAAGCTTTCTTT. Translation: CASSLDTNTEAFF.

This clone was detected only a few times. The chain recombines TRBV5-8 with TRBJ2-1; 10 nucleotides match TRBD2. Germline V gene data show CDR1 as SGHTS and CDR2 as YDEGEE. The trim removed 4 bases at V and 4 bases at J, leaving 5 bases unmatched. CDR3 length: 15 amino acids. The CDR3 coding sequence is TGTGCCAGCAGCCCCGGACTAGCGGCTTACAATGAGCAGTTCTTC. It translates to CASSPGLAAYNEQFF.

This chain's CDR3 is CASSYGRAGYGYTF. CDR3 DNA: TGTGCCAGCAGTTACGGAAGGGCGGGCTATGGCTACACCTTC. This rearrangement joins TRBV6-5 to TRBJ1-2; the D is unclear. This CDR3 spans 14 amino acids. The V gene lost 2 bases and the J gene lost 4 bases, with 11 bases spanning the gap. Germline V gene data show CDR1 as MNHEY and CDR2 as SVGAGI.

The CDR3 region has the DNA TGCGCCAGCTCAAGTGGGGGCTATGGCTACACCTTC. Its protein product is CASSSGGYGYTF. The chain combines TRBV10-2 with TRBJ1-2; possibly TRBD1 for D (5 bases). In germline, CDR1 is WSHSY, CDR2 SAAADI. The CDR3 consists of 12 residues. Trimming took off 8 bases at V and 4 bases at J, with 11 bases between the two ends.

V gene TRBV5-1 combines with J gene TRBJ2-1; 9 positions match TRBD2. This CDR3 has 16 amino acids. V was clipped by 4 bases and J by 4 bases; unmatched bases: 9. Germline V lookup: CDR1 SGHRS, CDR2 YFSETQ. The CDR3 sequence: CASSRTGTSSYNEQFF. The CDR3 DNA reads as TGCGCCAGCAGCCGCACCGGGACTAGCAGTTACAATGAGCAGTTCTTC.

The chain employs TRBV18 and TRBJ2-3, with D maybe TRBD1 (5 bases). The V and J ends lost 6 bases and 1 base respectively, with 14 bases between them. The CDR3 sequence is 15 residues long. The germline V gene encodes CDR1 KGHSH and CDR2 LQKENI. CDR3 amino acids: CASSDIPRGTDTQYF. The CDR3 DNA reads as TGTGCCAGCTCGGACATCCCACGGGGCACAGATACGCAGTATTTT.

The chain couples TRBV11-2 to TRBJ1-3; D gene unclear. Germline V gene lookup returns CDR1 SGHAT and CDR2 FQNNGV. The CDR3 consists of 13 residues. The germline V and J ends were trimmed by 5 bases and 8 bases, with 13 bases remaining between them. The CDR3, as DNA: TGTGCCAGCAGCAGACGACACTACGACACCATATATTTT. Encoded protein: CASSRRHYDTIYF.

This clone occurred a few times. The chain is built from TRBV14 and TRBJ1-1; D unresolved. Looked up from germline, CDR1 is SGHDN and CDR2 is FVKESK. The CDR3 has 14 residues. With 2 bases removed from V and 1 base from J, the gap between germline ends came to 8 bases. CDR3 DNA sequence: TGTGCCAGCAGCCAACGTGTCGGGAACACTGAAGCTTTCTTT. It codes for CASSQRVGNTEAFF.

V gene TRBV12-5 combines with J gene TRBJ2-1; TRBD2 aligns across 7 bases. The CDR3 spans 15 residues. Trimming at V came to 7 bases and at J to 4 bases, leaving 10 bases not matched to a gene. Germline-derived CDR1 and CDR2 are LGHNT and FRNRAP. CDR3 sequence reads: CASVLRAGRYNEQFF. DNA for the CDR3: TGTGCTAGTGTTCTGAGAGCGGGAAGGTACAATGAGCAGTTCTTC.